A single sample gave rise to the 8 T cell receptor beta chains below, sequenced in a study of cytomegalovirus exposure and HLA in healthy donors. In the PCR, 60 Vbeta and 13 Jbeta primers were used. TCRdb's table, derived via immunoSEQ multiplex PCR, lists solely in-frame clones and lacks some. The table lists more than 95,000 clones, about 85% of them singletons. Material for sequencing was PBMCs. The receptors shown here come from a man aged 18 to 30 in good health and CMV-seropositive.

This clone was seen just once. The rearrangement uses TRBV18 and TRBJ2-1; TRBD1 agrees at 7 bases. CDR3 length: 15 amino acids. V was clipped by 0 bases and J by 7 bases; unmatched bases: 6. Looked up from germline, CDR1 is KGHSH and CDR2 is LQKENI. Here the CDR3 reads CASSPPGGRGNEQFF. The CDR3 coding sequence is TGTGCCAGCTCACCACCTGGGGGCAGGGGGAATGAGCAGTTCTTC.

Only one count was recorded for this clone. This chain links TRBV19 with TRBJ1-4; maybe TRBD1 (6 bases). Germline CDR1 is LNHDA and CDR2 is SQIVND (reference sequence). Between the trimmed V and J ends, which lost 4 bases and 5 bases, there was a span of 11 bases. This CDR3 contains 14 residues. In DNA form, the CDR3 reads TGTGCCAGTAGTAGCAGGACAGCAAATGAAAAACTGTTTTTT. Its translation is CASSSRTANEKLFF. Using reference TRBV19 and TRBJ1-4 for the parts outside the CDR3, the full variable domain is DGGITQSPKYLFRKEGQNVTLSCEQNLNHDAMYWYRQDPGQGLRLIYYSQIVNDFQKGDIAEGYSVSREKKESFPLTVTSAQKNPTAFYLCASSSRTANEKLFFGSGTQLSVL.

The V and J genes are TRBV7-8 and TRBJ1-4; maybe TRBD1 (6 bases). The V end was cut by 5 bases, the J end by 8 bases, with 21 bases between. CDR3 length: 16 amino acids. Germline loops: CDR1 SGHVS, CDR2 FQNEAQ. CDR3 sequence (DNA): TGTGCCAGCAGCCACCCGTCGGGGGGCGAAGGGGAAAAACTGTTTTTT. Translating gives CASSHPSGGEGEKLFF.

The chain links TRBV9 to TRBJ2-1; 9 positions agree with TRBD1. Germline CDR1 is SGDLS and CDR2 is YYNGEE. Losses at the gene ends were 4 bases for V and 3 bases for J; bases not matched to a gene: 5. The CDR3 extends over 15 amino acids. DNA for the CDR3: TGTGCCAGCAGCCCTAGGGACAGGGACTACAATGAGCAGTTCTTC. Its protein is CASSPRDRDYNEQFF.

This clone was observed once. This chain uses TRBV6-5 with TRBJ1-2; D remains ambiguous. V lost 0 bases, J lost 4 bases, and 9 bases lay in between. The CDR3 has 14 amino acids. Looked up from germline, CDR1 is MNHEY and CDR2 is SVGAGI. CDR3 sequence (DNA): TGTGCCAGCAGTTACTCGACGGAGAGCTATGGCTACACCTTC. It encodes CASSYSTESYGYTF.

The V gene is TRBV5-1, the J gene TRBJ1-1; TRBD1 aligns across 8 bases. Unmatched junction bases numbered 15, after V lost 4 bases and J lost 4 bases. This CDR3 is 17 amino acids long. Per germline, CDR1 SGHRS and CDR2 YFSETQ. CDR3 loop: CASSPEAGTGLGTEAFF. The DNA of the CDR3 is TGCGCCAGCAGCCCGGAAGCCGGGACAGGCTTAGGCACTGAAGCTTTCTTT. Filled out from reference TRBV5-1 and TRBJ1-1, the complete variable domain reads KAGVTQTPRYLIKTRGQQVTLSCSPISGHRSVSWYQQTPGQGLQFLFEYFSETQRNKGNFPGRFSGRQFSNSRSEMNVSTLELGDSALYLCASSPEAGTGLGTEAFFGQGTRLTVV.

The V call is TRBV7-2, the J call TRBJ2-6; perhaps TRBD1 as D (5 bases). V lost 5 bases, J lost 0 bases, and 14 bases lay in between. The CDR3 runs to 17 residues. From germline, CDR1 is SGHTA and CDR2 FQGNSA. The CDR3, as DNA: TGTGCCAGCAGCAAGCAGGGCCCTAGCTCTGGGGCCAACGTCCTGACTTTC. Its translation is CASSKQGPSSGANVLTF. Based on the CDR3 plus reference TRBV7-2 and TRBJ2-6, the full variable domain is GAGVSQSPSNKVTEKGKDVELRCDPISGHTALYWYRQSLGQGLEFLIYFQGNSAPDKSGLPSDRFSAERTGGSVSTLTIQRTQQEDSAVYLCASSKQGPSSGANVLTFGAGSRLTVL.

The chain carries TRBV7-2 and TRBJ1-5; 7 nucleotides match TRBD1. The CDR3 loop spans 15 amino acids. Germline CDR1 reads SGHTA; CDR2 reads FQGNSA. V lost 4 bases, J lost 2 bases, and 5 bases stayed unmatched. CDR3 residues: CASSSGGLGNQPQHF. The CDR3 DNA is TGTGCCAGCAGCTCAGGGGGTTTAGGCAATCAGCCCCAGCATTTT.